The rows below give T cell receptor beta chains drawn from one sample of a study of blood T cell repertoires in COVID-19. Generated by immunoSEQ multiplex PCR, the TCRdb table keeps only in-frame clones and is missing some. The repertoire holds approximately 220,000 clones, with around 80% as singletons. Input material: peripheral blood. These TCRs come from a woman between 50 and 59 years old with acute or convalescent COVID-19. The CDR3 runs from the conserved cysteine through the conserved F or W. Fields, in order: D gene, J gene, V gene, clone size, CDR3 DNA, CDR3 protein. The D gene is left open where the match is weak. Size is stated for part of the rows, as once, few or many counts, or as a class when the clone is expanded.

NA,TRBJ1-6,TRBV28,NA,TGTGCCAGCACCCTGGAGGGTGACTATAATTCACCCCTCCACTTT,CASTLEGDYNSPLHF
NA,TRBJ2-1,TRBV5-4,once,TGTGCCAGCAGCTTACGGGCGGGAAGGCGCTATGAGCAGTTCTTC,CASSLRAGRRYEQFF
TRBD1,TRBJ2-7,TRBV6-6,NA,TGTGCCAGCGGACAGGGATTCGGCTACGAGCAGTACTTC,CASGQGFGYEQYF
NA,TRBJ1-5,TRBV10-3,NA,TGTGCCATCAGCGAGACAGGAGACAATCAGCCCCAGCATTTT,CAISETGDNQPQHF
TRBD2,TRBJ2-1,TRBV7-3,once,TGTGCCAGCAGCCCTACGAGCGGGAATAGAAATGAGCAGTTCTTC,CASSPTSGNRNEQFF
NA,TRBJ2-7,TRBV28,once,TGTGCCAGCAGTTATTCGGGGAATGATTACGAGCAGTACTTC,CASSYSGNDYEQYF
NA,TRBJ2-1,TRBV5-6,NA,TGTGCCAGCAGCCTTGAGGATGAGCAGTTCTTC,CASSLEDEQFF
TRBD1,TRBJ2-3,TRBV18,few,TGTGCCAGCTCACCCTCCGGGACAGGGGGTATGGCTACGCAGTATTTT,CASSPSGTGGMATQYF
NA,TRBJ1-3,TRBV6-1,NA,TGTGCCAGCAGTGAACCGGAGATCTACAACTCTGGAAACACCATATATTTT,CASSEPEIYNSGNTIYF
NA,TRBJ1-1,TRBV28,once,TGTGCCAACAGTTTCGGGGGGTTGAACACTGAAGCTTTCTTT,CANSFGGLNTEAFF
TRBD1,TRBJ2-5,TRBV28,NA,TGTGCCAGCAGAGTTGGGACAGGCAGTCCCTACCAAGAGACCCAGTACTTC,CASRVGTGSPYQETQYF
NA,TRBJ2-7,TRBV9,NA,TGTGCCAGCAGCTCAGGATTGGGCCACTCCTATGAGCAGTACTTC,CASSSGLGHSYEQYF
NA,TRBJ1-4,TRBV29-1,NA,TGCAGTGGACGGGGGGCCAGAGAAAAACTGTTTTTT,CSGRGAREKLFF
NA,TRBJ2-7,TRBV28,NA,TGTGCCAGCACCCTACAGGGAATCGCCTACGAGCAGTACTTC,CASTLQGIAYEQYF
NA,TRBJ2-4,TRBV19,NA,TGTGCCAGTAGAAAAATCCTGTCGAGCCCCCTTCAGTACTTC,CASRKILSSPLQYF
TRBD2,TRBJ2-5,TRBV20-1,NA,TGCAGTGCTAGTACCCTAGCGGGAGGCTCTTTGAACTTC,CSASTLAGGSLNF
NA,TRBJ1-2,TRBV4-1,NA,TGCGCCAGCAGCCAAGAAGGAGGGCCTTCAGGCTACTATGGCTACACCTTC,CASSQEGGPSGYYGYTF
NA,TRBJ2-1,TRBV27,NA,TGTGCCAGCAGTTTACGTGGCAGGGGTGGGAATGAGCAGTTCTTC,CASSLRGRGGNEQFF
NA,TRBJ2-7,TRBV14,NA,TGTGCCAGCAGCCCTCCCGGACAGAGGATCCCCCACGAGCAGTACTTC,CASSPPGQRIPHEQYF
NA,TRBJ2-2,TRBV28,NA,TGTGCCAGCAACCCTCACGGGTCGCCGAACACCGGGGAGCTGTTTTTT,CASNPHGSPNTGELFF
NA,TRBJ2-1,TRBV19,NA,TGTGCCAGTAGTCTAAGCGCGATTAGCGAGAGCCAGTTCTTC,CASSLSAISESQFF
TRBD2,TRBJ2-2,TRBV27,NA,TGTGCCAGCAGTTTGGGACTAGCGGGAGGGTTCACCGGGGAGCTGTTTTTT,CASSLGLAGGFTGELFF
NA,TRBJ2-5,TRBV5-4,NA,TGTGCCAGCAGGGATGCAGGGGAGGGGGAGACCCAGTACTTC,CASRDAGEGETQYF
NA,TRBJ2-5,TRBV18,once,TGTGCCAGCTCACCACGGCAGGGGCCCGGGGAGACCCAGTACTTC,CASSPRQGPGETQYF
NA,TRBJ1-4,TRBV24-1,NA,TGTGCCACCAGTGGAGGGGGTGATGAAAAACTGTTTTTT,CATSGGGDEKLFF
TRBD1,TRBJ2-2,TRBV6-4,NA,TGTGCCAGCAGTCCAGGGGGCGCGAGTGCCGGGGAGCTGTTTTTT,CASSPGGASAGELFF
TRBD1,TRBJ1-6,TRBV5-6,NA,TGTGCCAGCAGCTGGGACAGTCTGGTTGGTTCACCCCTCCACTTT,CASSWDSLVGSPLHF
NA,TRBJ2-3,TRBV7-3,once,TGTGCCAGCAGCTCAGGGGAGGGGTTAACGCAGTATTTT,CASSSGEGLTQYF
TRBD1,TRBJ1-2,TRBV5-6,NA,TGTGCCAGCAGCCGACAGGGGGAGAGCTTTGGCTACACCTTC,CASSRQGESFGYTF
TRBD2,TRBJ2-5,TRBV24-1,once,TGTGCCACCAGTGTTCGGACTAGCGGGGGAGAGACCCAGTACTTC,CATSVRTSGGETQYF
NA,TRBJ1-1,TRBV5-1,NA,TGCGCCAGCAGCCCGGAACTAGGGGGAAACACTGAAGCTTTCTTT,CASSPELGGNTEAFF
NA,TRBJ2-1,TRBV11-1,NA,TGTGCCAGCAGCCGTACGGGACTCTTATACAATGAGCAGTTCTTC,CASSRTGLLYNEQFF
TRBD2,TRBJ2-7,TRBV19,NA,TGTGCCAGTAGTATGCTAGCGGGAGGACGCTACGAGCAGTACTTC,CASSMLAGGRYEQYF
NA,TRBJ1-5,TRBV2,few,TGTGCCACAAGACCCAGGGGATTTGATCAGCCCCAGCATTTT,CATRPRGFDQPQHF
NA,TRBJ1-2,TRBV14,NA,TGTGCCAGCAGCCAACAGGGAAGAGGCTACACCTTC,CASSQQGRGYTF
NA,TRBJ1-5,TRBV27,NA,TGTGCCAGCAGTCCTCAAAGATCAGCCCAGCATTTT,CASSPQRSAQHF
TRBD2,TRBJ2-7,TRBV11-2,NA,TGTGCCAGCAGGCAAGCGGGAGGCTCCTACGAGCAGTACTTC,CASRQAGGSYEQYF
TRBD2,TRBJ2-3,TRBV18,NA,TGTGCCAGCTCACCAGTAGCGGGAGGTGTCGCAGATACGCAGTATTTT,CASSPVAGGVADTQYF
TRBD1,TRBJ1-5,TRBV6-5,NA,TGTGCCACCGCCTGGGACAGGGGTCAGCCCCAGCATTTT,CATAWDRGQPQHF
TRBD1,TRBJ1-5,TRBV19,NA,TGTGCCAGTAGTATCCGGACAGGGGTTAATCAGCCCCAGCATTTT,CASSIRTGVNQPQHF
NA,TRBJ2-7,TRBV27,NA,TGTGCCAGCAGTACCATTCAGGGGCGACGGCAGTACTTC,CASSTIQGRRQYF
NA,TRBJ2-7,TRBV2,NA,TGTGCCAGCTGTAAGAATAGCGGTTCCTACGAGCAGTACTTC,CASCKNSGSYEQYF